A single sample is the source of the 3 T cell receptor beta chains below, sequenced in a study of OX40 agonist ivuxolimab in advanced cancers. Here immunoSEQ multiplex PCR was the method, and the copy in TCRdb shows in-frame clones only, minus some. The profile shows 80,000 to 95,000 clones, just over 85% of them singletons. Here the sequenced sample was CD4+ or CD8+ T cells sorted from blood, taken in a trial of the OX40 agonist ivuxolimab. These receptors originate from an adult with an advanced solid tumor such as melanoma, head and neck, liver or kidney cancer.

In this sample, this clone turned up once. The chain employs TRBV7-9 and TRBJ1-4; D unresolved. From germline, CDR1 is SEHNR and CDR2 FQNEAQ (reference sequence). There are 14 residues in the CDR3. V gave up 1 base and J gave up 7 bases, with 10 bases separating them. The CDR3 here is CASSLDGGVEKLFF. The DNA of the CDR3 is TGTGCCAGCAGCTTAGACGGTGGCGTTGAAAAACTGTTTTTT.

This clone was observed a handful of times. J is TRBJ1-6 and V is TRBV28, with no clear D. The CDR3 consists of 13 residues. The V gene's germline CDR1 is MDHEN and CDR2 SYDVKM. V lost 8 bases, J lost 9 bases, and 14 bases lay in between. CDR3 amino acids: CASLEGLLSPLHF. The CDR3 bases are TGTGCCAGCCTGGAGGGCCTTCTTTCACCCCTCCACTTT.

V and J are TRBV6-5 and TRBJ2-3; D is ambiguous. The CDR3 spans 14 residues. The V and J ends lost 0 bases and 3 bases respectively, with 7 bases between them. In germline, CDR1 is MNHEY, CDR2 SVGAGI. This CDR3 is CASSYSIATDTQYF. In nucleotides, the CDR3 is TGTGCCAGCAGTTACTCGATCGCTACAGATACGCAGTATTTT.